This is a list of T cell receptor beta chains from one sample in a study of human T cells and chemical hapten exposure. TCRdb recomputed calls from the RACE reads with MiXCR, one row per CDR3 protein. The sample has roughly 80,000 distinct CDR3 sequences; about 8.6% are singletons. Sample: whole blood. The source is a female donor in good health. Some clones in this sample may be carry-over from other donors' samples. CDR3s include the opening cysteine and the closing phenylalanine or tryptophan.

>TRBJ2-7|TRBV28
CASTALWSHEQYF
>TRBJ2-5|TRBV6-1
CAGIQGASGGTVAKTQYF
>TRBJ1-4|TRBV20-1
CSAHPGQGVLATNEKLFF
>TRBJ1-2|TRBV2
CASSTTGGDGYTF
>TRBJ2-7|TRBV12-3/TRBV12-4
CASSLVSSYEQYF
>TRBJ2-3|TRBV29-1
CSVDNTARDNTQYF
>TRBJ2-1|TRBV5-6
CASSLGFRESYNEQFF
>TRBJ1-6|TRBV12-3/TRBV12-4
CASTPWQGWNSPLHF
>TRBJ2-3|TRBV5-5
CASSSRTGTDTQYF
>TRBJ1-1|TRBV12-3/TRBV12-4
CASSLKGLGIGNTEAFF
>TRBJ1-1|TRBV5-1
CASKSGGHTEAFF
>TRBJ2-7|TRBV7-3
CASSPQGGSYEQYF
>TRBJ2-3|TRBV11-1
CASSLLGTDADTQYF
>TRBJ2-7|TRBV19
CASRKPLAPYEQYF
>TRBJ2-1|TRBV5-1
CASSLSWESEQFF
>TRBJ1-1|TRBV10-3
CAISESSSGGATEAFF
>TRBJ1-5|TRBV12-3/TRBV12-4
CASSWTGNQPQHF
>TRBJ2-7|TRBV7-2
CASSGRTGPLSEQYF
>TRBJ2-3|TRBV4-3
CASSHLTGIQADTQYF
>TRBJ1-5|TRBV6-1
CASSEWLGWDRSSQPQHF
>TRBJ2-1|TRBV10-3
CAISESGDRGCFF
>TRBJ1-5|TRBV18
CASSWTVDSNQPQHF
>TRBJ1-1|TRBV4-1
CASSQVAGRQGGTEAFF
>TRBJ2-7|TRBV5-4
CASSPTRHFPYEQYF
>TRBJ2-7|TRBV4-3
CASSQDYRDEQYF
>TRBJ2-6|TRBV12-3/TRBV12-4
CASSFRSNSGANVLTF
>TRBJ2-7|TRBV7-8
CASSSLGGGAYEQYF
>TRBJ2-2|TRBV27
CASSSRGIDTGELFF
>TRBJ2-5|TRBV27
CASSLQTQETQYF
>TRBJ1-1|TRBV20-1
CSASRQGGDTEAFF
>TRBJ1-6|TRBV5-4
CASSLDASPLHF
>TRBJ2-3|TRBV29-1
CSVDGGGAADTQYF